These 20 T cell receptor beta chains were sequenced from one sample in a study of long-term antiretroviral therapy in people with HIV. A v3.0 immunoSEQ assay was performed at survey level. Data came from immunoSEQ multiplex PCR; TCRdb stores just in-frame clones and leaves some out. The table records fewer than 25,000 clones, 81% of them present only once. Sequencing was performed on unsorted PBMCs, taken 4.4 years after starting antiretroviral therapy. The receptors shown here come from a man younger than 45 with HIV.

V usage is TRBV11-1 and J usage is TRBJ2-7; the match to TRBD1 covers 7 bases. After removal of 1 base from V and 5 bases from J, the junction contained 14 bases not matched to a gene. The CDR3 runs to 17 residues. Germline CDR1 SGHAT, CDR2 FQDESV (reference sequence). The DNA for the CDR3 is TGTGCCAGCAGCTTAGGAATTACGACAGGGAAGGTGGACGAGCAGTACTTC. It is translated as CASSLGITTGKVDEQYF.

The rearrangement joins TRBV6-1 to TRBJ1-1; perhaps TRBD1 as D (5 bases). Germline-derived CDR1 and CDR2 are MNHNS and SASEGT. The CDR3 is 13 residues long. The V gene lost 4 bases and the J gene lost 4 bases, with 10 bases spanning the gap. In DNA form, the CDR3 reads TGTGCCAGCAGTGCGGCAGGGCCCACTGAAGCTTTCTTT. Encoded protein: CASSAAGPTEAFF.

This chain uses TRBV5-4 with TRBJ1-2, with D perhaps matching TRBD1 (6 bases). V dropped 0 bases and J dropped 2 bases, with 20 bases sitting between them. The CDR3 totals 18 residues. From germline, CDR1 is SGHNT and CDR2 YYREEE (reference sequence). This CDR3 is CASSLDRDTSSVNYGYTF. CDR3 sequence (DNA): TGTGCCAGCAGCTTGGACCGGGACACCTCCTCCGTGAACTATGGCTACACCTTC.

The chain is built from TRBV28 and TRBJ2-1, with D possibly matching TRBD2 (5 bases). In germline, CDR1 is MDHEN, CDR2 SYDVKM. Trimming left V 8 bases short and J 8 bases short, with 25 bases between. CDR3 length: 16 amino acids. Here the CDR3 DNA reads TGTGCCAGCTTTCCCCAGCTAGCTGCCCCTGGGTATGAGCAGTTCTTC. It specifies CASFPQLAAPGYEQFF.

This clone was found a few times. This rearrangement joins TRBV6-5 to TRBJ2-7; D may be TRBD1 (5 bases). This CDR3 is built from 15 residues. Trimming took 5 bases from V and 2 from J, leaving 16 bases between them. Looked up from germline, CDR1 is MNHEY and CDR2 is SVGAGI. The DNA for the CDR3 is TGTGCCAGCAGTAGGGGCCTTGTAAACACCTACGAGCAGTACTTC. Its protein is CASSRGLVNTYEQYF.

The chain has TRBV6-5 and TRBJ1-4; 7 positions agree with TRBD1. CDR1 MNHEY and CDR2 SVGAGI come from the germline V gene. V was clipped by 1 base and J by 3 bases; unmatched bases: 5. The CDR3 runs to 16 residues. This chain's CDR3 is CASSYLYRGANEKLFF. The CDR3 DNA sequence: TGTGCCAGCAGTTACTTATACAGGGGTGCTAATGAAAAACTGTTTTTT.

For the CDR3, the DNA is TGTGCCAGCAGCCGGGACGTCAGTGGCTACACCTTC. It is translated as CASSRDVSGYTF. This chain uses TRBV5-4 with TRBJ1-2; tentatively, D is TRBD1 (5 bases). Germline-derived CDR1 and CDR2 are SGHNT and YYREEE (reference sequence). The CDR3 length is 12 residues. Trimming removed 4 bases from V and 7 bases from J, with 11 bases in between.

There are a few counts of this clone. The V and J genes are TRBV5-4 and TRBJ2-7; 11 nucleotides match TRBD1. Germline loops: CDR1 SGHNT, CDR2 YYREEE (reference sequence). This CDR3 region has 13 residues. With V trimmed by 7 bases and J by 2 bases, 2 bases remained unmatched. The CDR3 reads CASGTGGTYEQYF. Written as DNA, the CDR3 is TGTGCCAGCGGGACAGGGGGGACCTACGAGCAGTACTTC.

This chain links TRBV11-2 with TRBJ2-3, with 11 bases aligning to TRBD1. CDR3 length: 15 amino acids. V lost 6 bases, J lost 2 bases, and 4 bases stayed unmatched. CDR1 is SGHAT and CDR2 is FQNNGV in the germline V gene. The CDR3 region is CASRLGQGATDTQYF. The CDR3 region has the DNA TGTGCCAGCAGACTTGGACAGGGGGCCACAGATACGCAGTATTTT.

This clone showed up just a few times. The J gene is TRBJ1-5, the V gene TRBV7-2; D might be TRBD1 (6 bases). This CDR3 spans 15 amino acids. CDR1 and CDR2 from the germline V gene are SGHTA and FQGNSA. Trimming stripped 3 bases from V and 7 bases from J, with 16 bases between. CDR3: CASSLAGTRRQPQHF. The CDR3 DNA is TGTGCCAGCAGCTTGGCGGGGACACGGCGCCAGCCCCAGCATTTT.

The chain's CDR3 is CASYELSGGYNEQFF. The CDR3 nucleotides are TGTGCCAGCTACGAGCTTAGCGGGGGGTACAATGAGCAGTTCTTC. V is TRBV6-1 and J is TRBJ2-1; 10 bases map to TRBD2. Germline CDR1 is MNHNS and CDR2 is SASEGT. The CDR3 has 15 residues. After removal of 8 bases from V and 4 bases from J, the junction contained 8 bases not matched to a gene.

J is TRBJ2-7 and V is TRBV11-2, with D unclear. The V gene's germline CDR1 is SGHAT and CDR2 FQNNGV. The length of the CDR3 is 13 residues. V dropped 4 bases and J dropped 5 bases, with 12 bases sitting between them. The CDR3: CASSSLGIHEQYF. The CDR3 nucleotides read TGTGCCAGCAGCTCCCTGGGAATCCACGAGCAGTACTTC.

The chain is built from TRBV10-3 and TRBJ2-3; 8 bases agree with TRBD1. J lost 4 bases, V lost 3 bases, and 9 bases had no gene match. The CDR3 loop spans 16 amino acids. Germline CDR1 reads ENHRY; CDR2 reads SYGVKD. In DNA, the CDR3 is TGTGCCATCAGTGACCAACCGACAGGGGAGGCAGATACGCAGTATTTT. This codes for CAISDQPTGEADTQYF.

This chain uses TRBV7-9 with TRBJ2-1; 9 bases match TRBD2. The V segment lost 5 bases and the J segment 5 bases; nucleotides outside the gene matches: 7. The CDR3 runs to 15 residues. CDR1 is SEHNR, CDR2 FQNEAQ, per germline (reference sequence). The CDR3 here is CASSPWTSVDNEQFF. DNA for the CDR3: TGTGCCAGCAGCCCCTGGACTAGCGTTGACAATGAGCAGTTCTTC.

Only a few counts were recorded for this clone. V and J are TRBV15 and TRBJ1-2, with unresolved D. V was cut by 0 bases and J by 1 base, with 9 bases left in between. The germline gives CDR1 LNHNV, CDR2 YYDKDF (reference sequence). The CDR3 consists of 15 residues. CDR3 region: CATSRDLADNYGYTF. DNA for the CDR3: TGTGCCACCAGCAGAGATCTCGCGGATAACTATGGCTACACCTTC.

V usage is TRBV7-6 and J usage is TRBJ2-6; TRBD1 aligns across 7 bases. This CDR3 has 17 amino acids. CDR1 SGHVS and CDR2 FNYEAQ come from the germline V gene. Germline trimming cut 3 bases from V and 1 base from J; bases unmatched to any gene: 6. CDR3 region: CASSFDRVISGANVLTF. In DNA form, the CDR3 reads TGTGCCAGCAGCTTTGACAGGGTTATATCTGGGGCCAACGTCCTGACTTTC.

The rearrangement joins TRBV4-1 to TRBJ2-3, with D possibly TRBD2 on 5 matching bases. Per the germline V gene, CDR1 is MGHRA and CDR2 is YSYEKL. CDR3 length equals 15 residues. Trimming cost V 1 base and J 2 bases, with 10 bases left between them. The CDR3, as DNA: TGCGCCAGCAGCCAAGGGGCTAGCTTCACAGATACGCAGTATTTT. The encoded protein is CASSQGASFTDTQYF.

The V call is TRBV15, the J call TRBJ1-1, with 7 bases identical to TRBD1. The CDR3 consists of 16 residues. After removal of 0 bases from V and 3 bases from J, the junction contained 7 bases not matched to a gene. Germline V gene lookup returns CDR1 LNHNV and CDR2 YYDKDF (reference sequence). CDR3: CATSRDRVRGYTEAFF. The DNA for the CDR3 is TGTGCCACCAGCAGAGATCGCGTCAGGGGGTACACTGAAGCTTTCTTT.

This clone was recorded only once. V and J are TRBV5-5 and TRBJ1-2, with a tentative D call TRBD1 (6 bases). Germline V lookup: CDR1 SGHKS, CDR2 YYEKEE (reference sequence). The V and J ends lost 4 bases and 5 bases respectively, with 15 bases between them. This CDR3 region has 14 residues. CDR3 nucleotides: TGTGCCAGCAGCCCTGGTGAAGGGGGGTATGGCTACACCTTC. Translating gives CASSPGEGGYGYTF.

The V and J genes are TRBV5-1 and TRBJ2-1, with TRBD2 matching 8 bases. Germline V gives CDR1 SGHRS, CDR2 YFSETQ. This CDR3 comprises 13 residues. The ends lost 2 bases at V and 7 bases at J; junction bases unmatched: 2. The CDR3 nucleotides read TGCGCCAGCAGCTTCGGGGGGGGGAATGAGCAGTTCTTC. The encoded protein is CASSFGGGNEQFF. Supplemented by reference TRBV5-1 and TRBJ2-1, the full variable domain reads KAGVTQTPRYLIKTRGQQVTLSCSPISGHRSVSWYQQTPGQGLQFLFEYFSETQRNKGNFPGRFSGRQFSNSRSEMNVSTLELGDSALYLCASSFGGGNEQFFGPGTRLTVL.